A single sample is the source of the 27 T cell receptor beta chains below, sequenced in a study of CD8 T cells in Susac syndrome. Roughly 0.45 to 1 ug RNA was reverse transcribed with random hexamers. TCRdb analysed the immunoSEQ multiplex PCR reads with MiXCR anew, one entry per CDR3 protein. The table records approximately 150,000 distinct CDR3 sequences, approximately 93% of them present only once. The specimen sequenced was CD4+ T cells from PBMCs. These receptors were taken from a human donor with multiple sclerosis.

The chain links TRBV12-3 or TRBV12-4 to TRBJ2-3; D call uncertain. Trimming took 10 bases from V and 4 from J, leaving 12 bases between them. The CDR3 extends over 12 amino acids. CDR3 amino acids: CATSTRADTQYF. CDR3 sequence (DNA): TGTGCCACCTCTACCCGGGCAGATACGCAGTATTTT.

This clonotype was recorded only once. The V gene is TRBV5-1, the J gene TRBJ2-4; maybe TRBD2 (6 bases). Germline V lookup: CDR1 SGHRS, CDR2 YFSETQ. The CDR3 runs 17 residues. Trimming pared 0 bases from V and 0 bases from J, leaving 13 bases between. The DNA of the CDR3 is TGCGCCAGCAGCTTGGGGCGCGGGGCCCTAGCCAAAAACATTCAGTACTTC. Translated, it gives CASSLGRGALAKNIQYF.

This chain joins TRBV6-5 and TRBJ2-5; a possible D gene is TRBD2 (6 bases). Trimming left V 0 bases short and J 4 bases short, with 15 bases between. Germline V lookup: CDR1 MNHEY, CDR2 SVGAGI. The CDR3 runs 16 residues. The CDR3 DNA is TGTGCCAGCAGTTACTCTAGCGGTTCCTCGGGAGAGACCCAGTACTTC. Amino acid sequence: CASSYSSGSSGETQYF.

This chain joins TRBV10-2 and TRBJ1-1; 7 bases agree with TRBD1. Trimming took 2 bases from V and 4 from J; bases not matched to a gene: 7. Germline V gives CDR1 WSHSY, CDR2 SAAADI. There are 15 residues in the CDR3. The DNA of the CDR3 is TGCGCCAGCAGTGAGCCACGTCCAGGGGGCACTGAAGCTTTCTTT. Translating it yields CASSEPRPGGTEAFF.

Written as DNA, the CDR3 is TGTGCCAGCAGCGTAGAATTGGCTAGCGGTCGGGAGACCCAGTACTTC. It specifies CASSVELASGRETQYF. This chain links TRBV9 with TRBJ2-5, with TRBD2 matching 7 bases. The germline CDR1 and CDR2 sequences are SGDLS and YYNGEE. V trimming: 0 bases; J trimming: 5 bases; junction bases outside the gene matches: 10. The CDR3 length is 16 residues.

This rearrangement joins TRBV24-1 to TRBJ2-1, with unresolved D. The CDR3 has 13 amino acids. The germline gives CDR1 KGHDR, CDR2 SFDVKD. Trimming removed 10 bases at V and 4 bases at J, with 13 bases between. CDR3 bases: TGTGCCACGCAGCCCTTTGGGTACAATGAGCAGTTCTTC. Protein sequence: CATQPFGYNEQFF.

The rearrangement links TRBV12-3 or TRBV12-4 to TRBJ2-5; D is ambiguous. Trimming pared 8 bases from V and 1 base from J, leaving 8 bases between. The CDR3 length is 12 residues. The CDR3 here is CASGTLQETQYF. The DNA of the CDR3 is TGTGCCAGCGGCACCCTCCAAGAGACCCAGTACTTC.

The rearrangement uses TRBV11-2 and TRBJ2-7; the D gene is possibly TRBD1 (5 bases). The CDR3 covers 16 residues. Germline values: CDR1 SGHAT, CDR2 FQNNGV. V was clipped by 5 bases and J by 0 bases, with 17 bases between them. As DNA, the CDR3 is TGTGCCAGCAGCCCAATCATGAGGCAGGGCTCCTACGAGCAGTACTTC. This codes for CASSPIMRQGSYEQYF. The entire variable domain, with the rest obtained from reference TRBV11-2 and TRBJ2-7, is as follows: EAGVAQSPRYKIIEKRQSVAFWCNPISGHATLYWYQQILGQGPKLLIQFQNNGVVDDSQLPKDRFSAERLKGVDSTLKIQPAKLEDSAVYLCASSPIMRQGSYEQYFGPGTRLTVT.

This chain links TRBV20-1 with TRBJ1-1; D might be TRBD1 (6 bases). The CDR3 sequence is 13 residues long. With 7 bases removed from V and 2 bases from J, the gap between germline ends came to 14 bases. CDR1 is DFQATT and CDR2 is SNEGSKA in the germline V gene (reference sequence). The CDR3 reads CSGGRQINTEAFF. In DNA form, the CDR3 reads TGCAGTGGGGGGCGGCAAATCAACACTGAAGCTTTCTTT.

The rearrangement joins TRBV19 to TRBJ1-4; D is possibly TRBD1 (6 bases). Looked up from germline, CDR1 is LNHDA and CDR2 is SQIVND (reference sequence). The V end was cut by 3 bases, the J end by 8 bases, with 13 bases between. The CDR3 loop spans 14 amino acids. CDR3 nucleotide sequence: TGTGCCAGTAGTATGTTGGGGGCAAGAGAAAAACTGTTTTTT. Its protein is CASSMLGAREKLFF.

V usage is TRBV28 and J usage is TRBJ1-4; D remains ambiguous. V lost 6 bases and J lost 0, with 11 bases in between. CDR3 length: 15 amino acids. Germline CDR1 and CDR2: MDHEN and SYDVKM. The CDR3 DNA reads TGTGCCAGCAGCCCTGCGTCTGCAACTAATGAAAAACTGTTTTTT. Its translation: CASSPASATNEKLFF.

The rearrangement joins TRBV12-3 or TRBV12-4 to TRBJ1-2; the D gene is possibly TRBD1 (5 bases). The CDR3 sequence is 13 residues long. Trimming shortened V by 5 bases and J by 7 bases, and 14 bases separated the two germline ends. CDR3 DNA sequence: TGTGCCAGCAGTCTCCGGGGGGAGAGTGGCTACACCTTC. Its translation: CASSLRGESGYTF.

This rearrangement joins TRBV28 to TRBJ2-2; 16 bases map to TRBD2. The germline gives CDR1 MDHEN, CDR2 SYDVKM. The CDR3 covers 19 residues. Germline trimming cut 6 bases from V and 7 bases from J; bases unmatched to any gene: 14. CDR3 sequence reads: CASRAPPGLAGGPIGELFF. As DNA, the CDR3 is TGTGCCAGCAGGGCACCCCCGGGACTAGCGGGAGGGCCGATCGGGGAGCTGTTTTTT.

The chain has TRBV9 and TRBJ2-1; 11 bases line up with TRBD2. Losses at the gene ends were 4 bases for V and 10 bases for J; bases not matched to a gene: 13. Germline loops: CDR1 SGDLS, CDR2 YYNGEE. The CDR3 totals 16 residues. CDR3 sequence (DNA): TGTGCCAGCAGCCAAAAGGCACTAGCGGGAGTAGGGGAGCAGTTCTTC. Its protein product is CASSQKALAGVGEQFF.

The chain joins TRBV7-3 to TRBJ2-2; no firm D call. The CDR3 runs to 13 residues. V lost 2 bases to trimming and J lost 4 bases, with 5 bases between them. Germline V CDR1 and CDR2: SGHTA, FQGTGA. The CDR3 sequence is CASSLYSTGELFF. The DNA for the CDR3 is TGTGCCAGCAGCTTATACAGCACCGGGGAGCTGTTTTTT.

The chain joins TRBV4-1 to TRBJ2-7; D is undetermined. Germline V gene data show CDR1 as MGHRA and CDR2 as YSYEKL. This CDR3 is 14 amino acids long. V dropped 3 bases and J dropped 1 base, with 10 bases sitting between them. CDR3 in amino acids: CASSHFGRSYEQYF. In DNA form, the CDR3 reads TGCGCCAGCAGCCATTTTGGCAGATCCTACGAGCAGTACTTC.

The rearrangement joins TRBV7-2 to TRBJ2-7; 7 bases map to TRBD1. Germline CDR1 SGHTA, CDR2 FQGNSA. This CDR3 has 15 residues. V was pared by 5 bases and J by 2 bases, with 9 bases of the junction left unmatched. CDR3 DNA: TGTGCCAGCAGCCCTATGGCCGGACAGGCCTACGAGCAGTACTTC. It encodes CASSPMAGQAYEQYF.

The chain has TRBV28 and TRBJ2-7; D gene ambiguous. Deletions cut 3 bases from V and 2 bases from J, with 11 bases between. The CDR3 has 14 residues. Germline assignment: CDR1 MDHEN and CDR2 SYDVKM. For the CDR3, the DNA is TGTGCCAGCAGTTTTCGGCTTCGGGCCTACGAGCAGTACTTC. Protein sequence: CASSFRLRAYEQYF.

The chain carries TRBV3-1 and TRBJ2-1; D is possibly TRBD1 (6 bases). With 2 bases removed from V and 0 bases from J, the gap between germline ends came to 20 bases. Germline V CDR1 and CDR2: LGHDT, YNNKEL (reference sequence). CDR3 length equals 19 residues. CDR3 nucleotides: TGTGCCAGCAGCCAAAGGGGCACCCCGGACAGATACTCCTACAATGAGCAGTTCTTC. Translating gives CASSQRGTPDRYSYNEQFF.

This rearrangement joins TRBV6-6 to TRBJ1-1; D remains ambiguous. Between the trimmed V and J ends, which lost 5 bases and 4 bases, there was a span of 11 bases. The CDR3 has 13 residues. CDR1 MNHNY and CDR2 SVGAGI come from the germline V gene (reference sequence). CDR3 residues: CASSQGPATEAFF. In nucleotides, the CDR3 is TGTGCCAGCAGTCAAGGGCCGGCCACTGAAGCTTTCTTT.

This chain uses TRBV28 with TRBJ2-2, with 10 bases matching TRBD2. Germline-derived CDR1 and CDR2 are MDHEN and SYDVKM. The CDR3 covers 17 residues. V lost 11 bases, J lost 1 base, and 13 bases stayed unmatched. CDR3 sequence reads: CAHLQGIAGGNTGELFF. The CDR3 DNA is TGTGCCCACCTACAGGGGATAGCGGGAGGGAACACCGGGGAGCTGTTTTTT.

The chain employs TRBV2 and TRBJ1-1; D possibly corresponds to TRBD1 (5 bases). V was shortened by 8 bases and J by 1 base, with 8 bases between the two germline ends. The CDR3 covers 12 residues. Germline-derived CDR1 and CDR2 are SNHLY and FYNNEI. The CDR3 coding sequence is TGTGCCAGCTCCGGACAGAACACTGAAGCTTTCTTT. Encoded protein: CASSGQNTEAFF.

This clonotype occurred once. CDR3 sequence: CASSYGTGVGYTF. In DNA form, the CDR3 reads TGTGCCAGCAGCTACGGGACAGGGGTTGGCTACACCTTC. This rearrangement joins TRBV3-1 to TRBJ1-2; 10 bases are shared with TRBD1. This CDR3 is 13 amino acids long. V was pared by 5 bases and J by 7 bases, with 4 bases of the junction left unmatched. Germline values: CDR1 LGHDT, CDR2 YNNKEL (reference sequence).

The chain recombines TRBV7-2 with TRBJ2-5, with a tentative D call TRBD1 (6 bases). V gave up 1 base and J gave up 9 bases, with 15 bases separating them. Germline values: CDR1 SGHTA, CDR2 FQGNSA. The CDR3 is 14 amino acids. The CDR3 DNA follows: TGTGCCAGCAGCTTAGGGGTGCGCAGGGGCGCCCAGTACTTC. It translates to CASSLGVRRGAQYF.

This chain links TRBV20-1 with TRBJ2-1; the D is unclear. This CDR3 is 15 amino acids long. V lost 0 bases and J lost 2, with 11 bases in between. Germline V gene data show CDR1 as DFQATT and CDR2 as SNEGSKA (reference sequence). The DNA of the CDR3 is TGCAGTGCTAGAGATCTGCTTCTTCCCTACAATGAGCAGTTCTTC. It encodes CSARDLLLPYNEQFF.

J is TRBJ1-5 and V is TRBV2, with a weak D call TRBD1 (6 bases). The CDR3 has 14 residues. The germline V gene encodes CDR1 SNHLY and CDR2 FYNNEI. V lost 8 bases and J lost 4, with 15 bases in between. CDR3 in DNA: TGTGCCAGCCGCGGGGACACCCTTAATCAGCCCCAGCATTTT. This sequence encodes CASRGDTLNQPQHF.

The chain links TRBV12-5 to TRBJ1-1; D unclear. Germline values: CDR1 LGHNT, CDR2 FRNRAP. The CDR3 extends over 12 amino acids. V lost 3 bases and J lost 2, with 4 bases in between. CDR3 sequence: CASGFPNTEAFF. The CDR3 nucleotides read TGTGCTAGTGGTTTTCCCAACACTGAAGCTTTCTTT.